This passage covers 13 T cell receptor beta chains from one sample sequenced in a study of T cell responses to AZD1222 COVID-19 vaccine. TCRdb keeps only in-frame clones here, not all; method: immunoSEQ multiplex PCR. This table has some 120,000 clones, less than 95% appearing once. The starting material was peripheral blood, obtained on day 0 of MenACWY control vaccination. These receptors all stem from an adult in good health.

V usage is TRBV5-6 and J usage is TRBJ2-7; a weak D match, TRBD2 (6 bases). Trimming took 4 bases from V and 3 from J, leaving 17 bases between them. Germline V gene data show CDR1 as SGHDT and CDR2 as YYEEEE. The CDR3 length is 15 residues. The CDR3 DNA reads TGTGCCAGCAGCCTACACTCCGGGACTTACTACGAGCAGTACTTC. This translates into CASSLHSGTYYEQYF.

The V and J genes are TRBV10-3 and TRBJ1-4; 8 bases fit TRBD1. Germline lookup yields CDR1 ENHRY and CDR2 SYGVKD. This CDR3 comprises 15 residues. The junction had 11 bases not matched to a gene; V was cut back by 6 bases and J by 8 bases. The CDR3 bases are TGTGCCATCAGCCCAACCGGGACAGGTGCAGAAAAACTGTTTTTT. Translated: CAISPTGTGAEKLFF.

This sequence joins TRBV12-3 or TRBV12-4 and TRBJ1-6, with no clear D. Trimming shortened V by 3 bases and J by 9 bases, and 9 bases separated the two germline ends. This CDR3 has 13 amino acids. Here the CDR3 DNA reads TGTGCCAGCAGTTTTTCGGTTCGTTCACCCCTCCACTTT. This encodes CASSFSVRSPLHF.

The DNA for the CDR3 is TGTGCCAGCTCAGGGCTGAACACTGAAGCTTTCTTT. Translation gives CASSGLNTEAFF. The chain joins TRBV18 to TRBJ1-1; D unresolved. This CDR3 has 12 amino acids. V lost 5 bases, J lost 0 bases, and 4 bases lay in between. The germline gives CDR1 KGHSH, CDR2 LQKENI.

The V gene is TRBV19, the J gene TRBJ2-2; 10 bases are shared with TRBD2. Germline V gene data show CDR1 as LNHDA and CDR2 as SQIVND (reference sequence). The CDR3 consists of 16 residues. The V and J ends lost 10 bases and 1 base, in that order; junction bases with no gene match: 9. CDR3 nucleotide sequence: TGTGCCACGGCCACTAGCGGGGTAATGAACACCGGGGAGCTGTTTTTT. This gives the protein CATATSGVMNTGELFF.

CDR3 in amino acids: CASSLGRGGTDTQYF. DNA of the CDR3: TGTGCCAGCAGCTTAGGACGGGGGGGCACAGATACGCAGTATTTT. The chain employs TRBV7-2 and TRBJ2-3; TRBD2 matches 7 bases. This CDR3 is built from 15 residues. In germline, CDR1 is SGHTA, CDR2 FQGNSA. The V gene end was trimmed by 1 base and the J gene end by 1 base; junction bases not matched to a gene: 2.

The chain employs TRBV11-2 and TRBJ1-3; D not resolved. The germline V gene has CDR1 SGHAT and CDR2 FQNNGV. V lost 5 bases and J 0 bases, leaving 2 bases between the germline ends. This CDR3 is built from 12 residues. The CDR3 spells CASSLSGNTIYF. CDR3 bases: TGTGCCAGCAGCCTCTCTGGAAACACCATATATTTT. Full variable domain (rest looked up from reference TRBV11-2 and TRBJ1-3): EAGVAQSPRYKIIEKRQSVAFWCNPISGHATLYWYQQILGQGPKLLIQFQNNGVVDDSQLPKDRFSAERLKGVDSTLKIQPAKLEDSAVYLCASSLSGNTIYFGEGSWLTVV.

This sequence joins TRBV7-9 and TRBJ2-7; D is uncertain. The CDR3 spans 15 residues. Germline V gives CDR1 SEHNR, CDR2 FQNEAQ (reference sequence). V lost 2 bases and J lost 5, with 16 bases in between. CDR3 in DNA: TGTGCCAGCAGCTTAAGTGGTAGAGCCATGGACGAGCAGTACTTC. As protein: CASSLSGRAMDEQYF.

V usage is TRBV9 and J usage is TRBJ2-6; D is unresolved. Germline CDR1 and CDR2: SGDLS and YYNGEE. V dropped 7 bases and J dropped 1 base, with 0 bases sitting between them. The CDR3 contains 11 residues. CDR3 bases: TGTGCCAGCTCTGGGGCCAACGTCCTGACTTTC. Protein: CASSGANVLTF. Together with reference TRBV9 and TRBJ2-6, the CDR3 gives the full variable domain: DSGVTQTPKHLITATGQRVTLRCSPRSGDLSVYWYQQSLDQGLQFLIQYYNGEERAKGNILERFSAQQFPDLHSELNLSSLELGDSALYFCASSGANVLTFGAGSRLTVL.

This rearrangement joins TRBV11-3 to TRBJ2-1; D is tentatively TRBD1 or TRBD2 (5 bases each). CDR1 SGHNT and CDR2 YENEEA come from the germline V gene. There are 13 residues in the CDR3. The V gene lost 6 bases and the J gene lost 3 bases, with 9 bases spanning the gap. CDR3 sequence: CASSSGGYNEQFF. The DNA for the CDR3 is TGTGCCAGCAGTTCTGGGGGCTACAATGAGCAGTTCTTC.

The chain employs TRBV19 and TRBJ1-2; unclear D gene. The CDR3 has 12 residues. Per germline, CDR1 LNHDA and CDR2 SQIVND (reference sequence). V dropped 1 base and J dropped 8 bases, with 8 bases sitting between them. CDR3 bases: TGTGCCAGTAGTATAGCGCCCAGCGGCTACACCTTC. Its translation: CASSIAPSGYTF. Full variable domain (outside the CDR3, taken from reference TRBV19 and TRBJ1-2): DGGITQSPKYLFRKEGQNVTLSCEQNLNHDAMYWYRQDPGQGLRLIYYSQIVNDFQKGDIAEGYSVSREKKESFPLTVTSAQKNPTAFYLCASSIAPSGYTFGSGTRLTVV.

CDR3 sequence (DNA): TGTGCCAGCAGCGTAGAGAGCGGGACAGGGGGTTTCAATGAGCAGTTCTTC. Protein product: CASSVESGTGGFNEQFF. The chain recombines TRBV9 with TRBJ2-1, with 11 bases that match TRBD1. This CDR3 spans 17 amino acids. CDR1 and CDR2 (germline): SGDLS, YYNGEE. J gave up 6 bases and V 0 bases, and 8 bases lay outside the gene matches.

J is TRBJ2-7 and V is TRBV7-9; 10 nucleotides match TRBD1. V shed 5 bases and J 1 base; nucleotides not matched to a gene: 5. From germline, CDR1 is SEHNR and CDR2 FQNEAQ (reference sequence). The length of the CDR3 is 15 residues. This chain's CDR3 is CASSTRTGGSYEQYF. CDR3 DNA sequence: TGTGCCAGCAGCACCCGGACAGGGGGGTCCTACGAGCAGTACTTC.